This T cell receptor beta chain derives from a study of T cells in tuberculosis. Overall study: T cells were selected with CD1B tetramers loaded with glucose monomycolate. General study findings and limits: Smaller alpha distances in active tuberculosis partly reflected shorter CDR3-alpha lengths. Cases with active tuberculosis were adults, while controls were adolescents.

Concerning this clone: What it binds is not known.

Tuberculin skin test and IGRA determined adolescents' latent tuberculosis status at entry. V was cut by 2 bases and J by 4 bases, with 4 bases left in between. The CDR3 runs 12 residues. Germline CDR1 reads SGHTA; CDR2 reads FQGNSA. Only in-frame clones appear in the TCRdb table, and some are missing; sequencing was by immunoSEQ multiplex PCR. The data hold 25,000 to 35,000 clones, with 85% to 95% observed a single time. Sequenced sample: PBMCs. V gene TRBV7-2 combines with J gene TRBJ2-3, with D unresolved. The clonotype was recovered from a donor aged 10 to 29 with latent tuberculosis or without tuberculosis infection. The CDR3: CASSLSADTQYF. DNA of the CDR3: TGTGCCAGCAGCTTATCAGCAGATACGCAGTATTTT.